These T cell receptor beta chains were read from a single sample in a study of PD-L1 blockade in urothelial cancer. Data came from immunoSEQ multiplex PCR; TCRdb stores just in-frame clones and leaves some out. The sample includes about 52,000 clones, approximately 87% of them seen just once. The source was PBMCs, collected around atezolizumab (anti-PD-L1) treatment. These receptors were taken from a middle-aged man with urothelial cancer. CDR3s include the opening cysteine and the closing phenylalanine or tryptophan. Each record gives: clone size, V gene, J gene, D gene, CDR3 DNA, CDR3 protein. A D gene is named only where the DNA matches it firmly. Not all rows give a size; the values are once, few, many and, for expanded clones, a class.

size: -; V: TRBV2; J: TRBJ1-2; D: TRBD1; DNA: TGTGCCAGCAGTCAGACAGGGACAGGGGTCTATGGCTACACCTTC; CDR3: CASSQTGTGVYGYTF
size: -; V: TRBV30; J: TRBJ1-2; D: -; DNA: TGTGCCTGGAGTAATCAGGGTCGGGATGGCTACACCTTC; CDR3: CAWSNQGRDGYTF
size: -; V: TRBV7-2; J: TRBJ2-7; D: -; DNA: TGTGCCAGCAGCACTTTAGACAGGCAGTACTTC; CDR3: CASSTLDRQYF
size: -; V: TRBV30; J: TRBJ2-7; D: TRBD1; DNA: TGTGCCTGGGGAAAGACAGGGTGGTACGACGAGCAGTACTTC; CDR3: CAWGKTGWYDEQYF
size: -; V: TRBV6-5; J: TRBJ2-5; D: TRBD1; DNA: TGTGCCAGCAGTTCCCCAACCCAGGGGGCGGAGACCCAGTACTTC; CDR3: CASSSPTQGAETQYF
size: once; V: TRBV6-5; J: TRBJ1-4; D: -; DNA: TGTGCCAGCAGTCGGTATGCAACTAATGAAAAACTGTTTTTT; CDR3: CASSRYATNEKLFF
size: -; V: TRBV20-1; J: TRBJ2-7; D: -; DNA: TGCAGTGCAACCCTGGGGGGCGAGCAGTACTTC; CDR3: CSATLGGEQYF
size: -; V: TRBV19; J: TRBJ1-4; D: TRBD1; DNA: TGTGCCAGTAGTGACATCTCTGGGACAGTTTCCCTCCGAAAACTGTTTTTT; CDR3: CASSDISGTVSLRKLFF
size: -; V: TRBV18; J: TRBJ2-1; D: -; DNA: TGTGCCAGCTCACCACTAACCAGAAACAATGAGCAGTTCTTC; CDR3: CASSPLTRNNEQFF
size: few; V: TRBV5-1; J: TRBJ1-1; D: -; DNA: TGCGCCAGCGGGGACTTACTTAACACTGAAGCTTTCTTT; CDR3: CASGDLLNTEAFF
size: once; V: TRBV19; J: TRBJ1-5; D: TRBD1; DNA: TGTGCCAGTAGACGACAGGGGCAATATAGCAATCAGCCCCAGCATTTT; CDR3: CASRRQGQYSNQPQHF
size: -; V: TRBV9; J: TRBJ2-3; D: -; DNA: TGTGCCAGCAGTAAAGAGGGCGGTCGCACAGATACGCAGTATTTT; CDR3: CASSKEGGRTDTQYF
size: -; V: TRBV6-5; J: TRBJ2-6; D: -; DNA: TGTGCCAGCAGTTGGGTGGGGCCCTCTGGGGCCAACGTCCTGACTTTC; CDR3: CASSWVGPSGANVLTF
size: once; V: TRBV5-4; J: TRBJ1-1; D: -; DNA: TGTGCCAGCAGCACAGGTCCTACTGAAGCTTTCTTT; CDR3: CASSTGPTEAFF
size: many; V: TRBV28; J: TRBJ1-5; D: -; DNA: TGTGCCAGCAGTCCATCCCCCTCCCCAAATCGGCAGCCCCAGCATTTT; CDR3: CASSPSPSPNRQPQHF
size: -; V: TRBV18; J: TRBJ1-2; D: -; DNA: TGTGCCAGCTCAACCATTACAGAGAATGGCTACACCTTC; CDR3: CASSTITENGYTF
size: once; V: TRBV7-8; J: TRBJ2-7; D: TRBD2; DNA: TGTGCCAGCAGCTTAGGACTAGCGGGAAACACCTACGAGCAGTACTTC; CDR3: CASSLGLAGNTYEQYF
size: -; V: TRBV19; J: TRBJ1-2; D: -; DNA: TGTGCCAGTAGTCCCTACCTCTATGGCTACACCTTC; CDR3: CASSPYLYGYTF
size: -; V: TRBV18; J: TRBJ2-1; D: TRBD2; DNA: TGTGCCAGCTCTCCAGCGGGGTCCTACAATGAGCAGTTCTTC; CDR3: CASSPAGSYNEQFF
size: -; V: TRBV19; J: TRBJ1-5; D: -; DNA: TGTGCCAGTAACGCAGGTTTTCAGCCCCAGCATTTT; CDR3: CASNAGFQPQHF
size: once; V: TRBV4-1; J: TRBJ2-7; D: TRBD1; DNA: TGCGCCAGCAGCCAAAGCTTTGCGGGACAGGGACCCTACGAGCAGTACTTC; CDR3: CASSQSFAGQGPYEQYF
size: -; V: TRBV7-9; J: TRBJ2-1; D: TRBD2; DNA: TGTGCCAGCAGCTTAATTCCTAGCGGGAGCAGTGAGCAGTTCTTC; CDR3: CASSLIPSGSSEQFF
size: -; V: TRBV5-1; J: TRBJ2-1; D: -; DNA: TGCGCCAGCAGCTTGGGTCTTGGATGGAGGGGCTCCTACAATGAGCAGTTCTTC; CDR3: CASSLGLGWRGSYNEQFF
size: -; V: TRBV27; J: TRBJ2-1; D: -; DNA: TGTGCCAGCAGCGACTACCGTGAGCAGTTCTTC; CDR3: CASSDYREQFF
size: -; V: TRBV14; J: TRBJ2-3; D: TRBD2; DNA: TGTGCCAGCAGCCAAGATAGCGGGATTAGCACAGATACGCAGTATTTT; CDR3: CASSQDSGISTDTQYF
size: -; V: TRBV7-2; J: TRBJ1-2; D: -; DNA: TGTGCCAGCAGCTTACGCGACAGCTATGGCTACACCTTC; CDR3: CASSLRDSYGYTF
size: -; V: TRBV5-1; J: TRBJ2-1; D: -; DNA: TGCGCCAGCGGCTCAGGGGCGGGAGCCCACAATGAGCAGTTCTTC; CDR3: CASGSGAGAHNEQFF
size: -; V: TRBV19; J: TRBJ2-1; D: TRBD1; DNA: TGTGCCAGTAGTCCCTTCACAGGGGGCTATGAGCAGTTCTTC; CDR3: CASSPFTGGYEQFF
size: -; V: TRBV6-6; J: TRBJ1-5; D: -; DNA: TGTGCCAGCAGTTACGTCGGAGTCAGCAATCAGCCCCAGCATTTT; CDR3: CASSYVGVSNQPQHF
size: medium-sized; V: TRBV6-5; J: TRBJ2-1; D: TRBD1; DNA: TGTGCCAGCAGCCCGACAGGGGGCAATGAGCAGTTCTTC; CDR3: CASSPTGGNEQFF
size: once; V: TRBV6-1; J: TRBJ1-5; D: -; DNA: TGTGCCAGCAGTGACAAAGTTACAAGCAATCAGCCCCAGCATTTT; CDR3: CASSDKVTSNQPQHF
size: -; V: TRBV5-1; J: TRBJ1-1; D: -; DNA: TGCGCCAGCAGCTTGGACGGGTTACGGAACACTGAAGCTTTCTTT; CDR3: CASSLDGLRNTEAFF
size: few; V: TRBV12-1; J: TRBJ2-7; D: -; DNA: TGTGCCAGCAGCTTTGCTCGGGGGGTGAGGGTGGGGTACGAGCAGTACTTC; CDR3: CASSFARGVRVGYEQYF
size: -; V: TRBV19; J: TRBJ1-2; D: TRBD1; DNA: TGTGCCAGTAGCGAGACCTCCGGGACAGGGTTTGGCTACACCTTC; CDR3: CASSETSGTGFGYTF
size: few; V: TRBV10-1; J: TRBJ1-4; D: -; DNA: TGCGCCAGCAGTGGACAGCCTAATGAAAAACTGTTTTTT; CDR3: CASSGQPNEKLFF
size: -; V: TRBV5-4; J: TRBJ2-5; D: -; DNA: TGTGCCAGCAGCAAAGTCGAGGAGACCCAGTACTTC; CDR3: CASSKVEETQYF
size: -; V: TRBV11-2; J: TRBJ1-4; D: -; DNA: TGTGCCAGCAGCTGGCGACAGGCGAATGAAAAACTGTTTTTT; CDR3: CASSWRQANEKLFF
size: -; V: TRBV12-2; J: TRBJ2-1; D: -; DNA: TGTGCAAGTCGCTTAGAGGCCTCACTAGCGGGAAACAATGAGCAGTTCTTC; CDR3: CASRLEASLAGNNEQFF
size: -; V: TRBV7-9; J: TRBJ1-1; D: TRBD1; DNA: TGTGCCAGCAGCCCGACAGGGGTAAACACTGAAGCTTTCTTT; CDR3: CASSPTGVNTEAFF
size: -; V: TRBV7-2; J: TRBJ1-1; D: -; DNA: TGTGCCAGCAGCTCTAAAGGGGGCACTGAAGCTTTCTTT; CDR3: CASSSKGGTEAFF
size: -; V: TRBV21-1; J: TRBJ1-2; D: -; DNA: TGTGCCAGCAGCAAAGTTAAGGCCGTACAGGGTCGGGGAATATTTGGCTACACCTTC; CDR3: CASSKVKAVQGRGIFGYTF
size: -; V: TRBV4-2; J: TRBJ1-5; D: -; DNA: TGTGCCAGCAGCGGCAGGAATCAGCCCCAGCATTTT; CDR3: CASSGRNQPQHF
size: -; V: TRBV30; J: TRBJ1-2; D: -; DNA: TGTGCCTGGAGCTCTTCCGCAGTTGGCTACACCTTC; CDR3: CAWSSSAVGYTF
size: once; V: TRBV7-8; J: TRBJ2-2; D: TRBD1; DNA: TGTGCCAGCAGCGAAGGACAGGGGGCGGTCGGGGAGCTGTTTTTT; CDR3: CASSEGQGAVGELFF
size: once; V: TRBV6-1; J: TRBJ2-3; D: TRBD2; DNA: TGTGCCAGTGTCCTAGCGGCACTAAGCACAGATACGCAGTATTTT; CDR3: CASVLAALSTDTQYF
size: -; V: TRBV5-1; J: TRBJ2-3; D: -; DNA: TGCGCCAGCAGCTTCCTGGACTCCACAGATACGCAGTATTTT; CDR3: CASSFLDSTDTQYF
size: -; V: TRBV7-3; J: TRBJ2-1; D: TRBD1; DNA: TGTGCCAGCAGCTACGGGACAGGGACTGATGAGCAGTTCTTC; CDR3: CASSYGTGTDEQFF
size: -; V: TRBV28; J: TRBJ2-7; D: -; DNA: TGTGCCAGCAGTCCCTGGACAGTTAGCTCCTACGAGCAGTACTTC; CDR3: CASSPWTVSSYEQYF
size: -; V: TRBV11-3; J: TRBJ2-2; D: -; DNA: TGTGCCAGCAGCCCCGGTTCCGGGGAGCTGTTTTTT; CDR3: CASSPGSGELFF
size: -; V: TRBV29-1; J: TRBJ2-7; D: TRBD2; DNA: TGCAGCGTTGAAGGGGGAAGCGGGGAGCCTGCCTACGAGCAGTACTTC; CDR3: CSVEGGSGEPAYEQYF
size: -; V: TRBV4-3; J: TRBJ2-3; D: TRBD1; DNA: TGCGCCAGCAGCCAAATCTACAGGGGGCGCTTAGATACGCAGTATTTT; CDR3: CASSQIYRGRLDTQYF
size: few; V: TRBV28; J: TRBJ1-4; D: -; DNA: TGTGCCAGCAGGTGGGCGGGGGGGAAGAATGAAAAACTGTTTTTT; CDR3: CASRWAGGKNEKLFF
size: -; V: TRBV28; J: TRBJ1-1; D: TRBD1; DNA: TGTGCCAGCAGAATCACAGGGGCCACTGAAGCTTTCTTT; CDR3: CASRITGATEAFF
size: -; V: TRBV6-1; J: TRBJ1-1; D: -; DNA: TGTGCCAGCAGGCGAGGCCCCCTCAACACTGAAGCTTTCTTT; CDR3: CASRRGPLNTEAFF